The subject of this entry is one TCR beta chain. Antigen: not known. Produced via immunoSEQ multiplex PCR; TCRdb's table is partial and in-frame only. The table includes about 38,000 clones, about 80% detected once. The data were obtained in a study of radiotherapy plus CTLA-4 blockade in lung cancer. On the study more broadly: Objective response was observed in roughly 17% of patients, and disease control in 31%. General study results and limits: In blood, early T cell clone dynamics reportedly predicted response best, together with interferon-beta. After treatment with radiotherapy plus ipilimumab, TCR clones that came from the tumor expanded in blood.

The CDR3 totals 15 residues. Germline V lookup: CDR1 MDHEN, CDR2 SYDVKM. The V gene end was trimmed by 7 bases and the J gene end by 9 bases; junction bases not matched to a gene: 13. The clonotype comes from a human donor with non-small cell lung cancer who had stable disease on radiotherapy plus ipilimumab. The sample consisted of peripheral blood, taken from a patient treated with radiotherapy plus ipilimumab. This chain uses TRBV28 with TRBJ1-2, with TRBD1 identical over 11 bases. CDR3 region: CASTSPGTGGYSYTF. The CDR3 DNA reads as TGTGCCAGCACCTCCCCGGGGACAGGGGGATATAGCTACACCTTC.